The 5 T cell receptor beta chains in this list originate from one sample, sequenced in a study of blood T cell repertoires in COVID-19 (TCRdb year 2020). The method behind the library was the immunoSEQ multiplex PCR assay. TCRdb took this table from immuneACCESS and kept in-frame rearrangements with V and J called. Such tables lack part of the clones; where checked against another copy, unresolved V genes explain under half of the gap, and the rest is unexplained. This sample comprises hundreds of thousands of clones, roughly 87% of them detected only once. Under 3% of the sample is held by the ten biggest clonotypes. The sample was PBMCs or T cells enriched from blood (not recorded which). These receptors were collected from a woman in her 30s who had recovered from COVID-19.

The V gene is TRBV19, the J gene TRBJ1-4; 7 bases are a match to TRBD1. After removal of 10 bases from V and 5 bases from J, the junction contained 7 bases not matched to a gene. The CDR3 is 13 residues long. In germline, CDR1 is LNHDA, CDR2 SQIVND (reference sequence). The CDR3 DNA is TGTGCCATTTCGACAGGGCAAAATGAAAAACTGTTTTTT. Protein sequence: CAISTGQNEKLFF. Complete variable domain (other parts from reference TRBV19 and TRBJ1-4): DGGITQSPKYLFRKEGQNVTLSCEQNLNHDAMYWYRQDPGQGLRLIYYSQIVNDFQKGDIAEGYSVSREKKESFPLTVTSAQKNPTAFYLCAISTGQNEKLFFGSGTQLSVL.

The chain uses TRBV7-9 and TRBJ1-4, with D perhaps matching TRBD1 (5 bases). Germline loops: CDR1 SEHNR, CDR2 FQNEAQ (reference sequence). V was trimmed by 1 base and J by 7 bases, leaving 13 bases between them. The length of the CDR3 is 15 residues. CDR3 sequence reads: CASSLGVRESEKLFF. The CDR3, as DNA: TGTGCCAGCAGCTTAGGGGTCAGGGAAAGTGAAAAACTGTTTTTT.

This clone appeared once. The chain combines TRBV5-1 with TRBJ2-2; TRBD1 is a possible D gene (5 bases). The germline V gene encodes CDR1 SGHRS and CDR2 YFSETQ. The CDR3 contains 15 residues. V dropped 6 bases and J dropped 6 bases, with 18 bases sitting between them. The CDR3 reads CASMQGEWVAGELFF. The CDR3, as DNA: TGCGCCAGCATGCAGGGTGAATGGGTCGCCGGGGAGCTGTTTTTT.

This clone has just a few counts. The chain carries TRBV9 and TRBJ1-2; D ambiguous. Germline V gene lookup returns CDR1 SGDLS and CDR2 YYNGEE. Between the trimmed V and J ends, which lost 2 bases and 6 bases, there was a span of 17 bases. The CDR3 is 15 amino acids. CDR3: CASSVGDAGLNGYTF. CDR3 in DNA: TGTGCCAGCAGCGTTGGGGATGCGGGTTTGAATGGCTACACCTTC.

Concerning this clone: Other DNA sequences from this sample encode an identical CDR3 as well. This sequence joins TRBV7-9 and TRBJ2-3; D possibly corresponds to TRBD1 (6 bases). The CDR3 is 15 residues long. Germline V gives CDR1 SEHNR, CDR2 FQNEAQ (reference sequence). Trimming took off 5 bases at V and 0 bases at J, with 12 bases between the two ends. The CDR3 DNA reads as TGTGCCAGCAGCCCTAGGACAGAGAGCACAGATACGCAGTATTTT. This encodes CASSPRTESTDTQYF.